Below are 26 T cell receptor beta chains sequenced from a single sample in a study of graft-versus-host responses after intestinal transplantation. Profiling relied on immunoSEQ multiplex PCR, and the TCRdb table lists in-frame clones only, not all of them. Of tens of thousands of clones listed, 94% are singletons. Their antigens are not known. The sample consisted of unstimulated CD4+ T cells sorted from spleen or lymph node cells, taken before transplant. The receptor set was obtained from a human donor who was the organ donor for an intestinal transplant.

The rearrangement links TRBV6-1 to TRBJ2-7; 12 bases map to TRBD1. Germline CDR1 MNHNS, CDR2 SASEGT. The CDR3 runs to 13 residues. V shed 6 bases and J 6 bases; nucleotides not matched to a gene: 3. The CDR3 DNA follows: TGTGCCAGCAGGGGACAGGGGGCTGTCGAGCAGTACTTC. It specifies CASRGQGAVEQYF.

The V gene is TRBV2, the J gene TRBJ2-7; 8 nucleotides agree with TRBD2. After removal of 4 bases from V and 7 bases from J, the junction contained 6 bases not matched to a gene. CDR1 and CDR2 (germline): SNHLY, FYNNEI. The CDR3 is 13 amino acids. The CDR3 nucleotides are TGTGCCAGCAGTGTCTTAGCGGGGAGAGAGCAGTACTTC. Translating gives CASSVLAGREQYF.

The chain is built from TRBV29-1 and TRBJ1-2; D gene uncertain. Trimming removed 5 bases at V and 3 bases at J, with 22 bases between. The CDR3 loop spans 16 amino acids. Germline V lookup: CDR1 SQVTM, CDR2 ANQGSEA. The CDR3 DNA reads TGCAGCGTTACGTTTGAGACTTGGCAGGCGCACTATGGCTACACCTTC. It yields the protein CSVTFETWQAHYGYTF.

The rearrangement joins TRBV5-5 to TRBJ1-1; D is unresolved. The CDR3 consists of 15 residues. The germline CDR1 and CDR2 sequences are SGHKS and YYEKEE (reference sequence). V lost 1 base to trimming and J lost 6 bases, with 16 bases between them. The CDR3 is CASSLRFNLSPEAFF. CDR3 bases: TGTGCCAGCAGCTTGAGATTCAATCTTTCCCCTGAAGCTTTCTTT. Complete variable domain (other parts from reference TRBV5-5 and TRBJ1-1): DAGVTQSPTHLIKTRGQQVTLRCSPISGHKSVSWYQQVLGQGPQFIFQYYEKEERGRGNFPDRFSARQFPNYSSELNVNALLLGDSALYLCASSLRFNLSPEAFFGQGTRLTVV.

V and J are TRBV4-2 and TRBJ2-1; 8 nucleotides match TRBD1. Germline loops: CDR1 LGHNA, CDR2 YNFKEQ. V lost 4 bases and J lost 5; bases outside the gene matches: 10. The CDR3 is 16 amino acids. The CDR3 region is CASSRTTGQENNEQFF. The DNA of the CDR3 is TGTGCCAGCAGCCGTACTACGGGACAGGAAAACAATGAGCAGTTCTTC.

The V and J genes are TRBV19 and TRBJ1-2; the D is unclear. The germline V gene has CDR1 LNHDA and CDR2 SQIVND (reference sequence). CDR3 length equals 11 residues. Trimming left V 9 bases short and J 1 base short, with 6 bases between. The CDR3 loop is CASEVNYGYTF. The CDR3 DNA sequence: TGTGCCAGCGAAGTTAACTATGGCTACACCTTC.

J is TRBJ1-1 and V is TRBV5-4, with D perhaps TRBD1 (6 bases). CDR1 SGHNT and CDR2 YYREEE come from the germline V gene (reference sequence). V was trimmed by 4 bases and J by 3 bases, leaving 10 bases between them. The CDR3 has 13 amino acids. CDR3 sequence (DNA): TGTGCCAGCAGCCGGACAGCCGACACTGAAGCTTTCTTT. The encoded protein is CASSRTADTEAFF.

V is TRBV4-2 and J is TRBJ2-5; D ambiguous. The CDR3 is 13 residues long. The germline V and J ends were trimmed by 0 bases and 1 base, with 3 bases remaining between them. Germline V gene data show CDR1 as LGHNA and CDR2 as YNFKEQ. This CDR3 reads CASSQDFQETQYF. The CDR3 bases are TGTGCCAGCAGCCAAGATTTCCAAGAGACCCAGTACTTC.

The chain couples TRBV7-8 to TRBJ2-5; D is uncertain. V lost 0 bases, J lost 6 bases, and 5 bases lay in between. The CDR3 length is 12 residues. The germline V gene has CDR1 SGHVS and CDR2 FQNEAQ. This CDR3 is CASSLAMQTQYF. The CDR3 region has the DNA TGTGCCAGCAGCTTAGCTATGCAGACCCAGTACTTC.

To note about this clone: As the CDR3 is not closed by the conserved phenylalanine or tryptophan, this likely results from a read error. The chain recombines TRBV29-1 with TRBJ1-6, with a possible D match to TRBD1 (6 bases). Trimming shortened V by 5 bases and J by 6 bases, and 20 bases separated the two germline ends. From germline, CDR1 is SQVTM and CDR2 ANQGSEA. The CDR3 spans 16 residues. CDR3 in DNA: TGCAGCGTTACAATTACAGGGACCCCCTGTAATTCACCCCTCCACCTT. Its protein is CSVTITGTPCNSPLHL.

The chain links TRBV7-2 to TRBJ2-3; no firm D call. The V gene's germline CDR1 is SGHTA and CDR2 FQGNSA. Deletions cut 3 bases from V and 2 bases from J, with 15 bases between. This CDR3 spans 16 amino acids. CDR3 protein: CASSLTFDTYTDTQYF. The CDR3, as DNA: TGTGCCAGCAGCTTGACGTTCGATACTTACACAGATACGCAGTATTTT. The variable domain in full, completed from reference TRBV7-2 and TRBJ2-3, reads GAGVSQSPSNKVTEKGKDVELRCDPISGHTALYWYRQSLGQGLEFLIYFQGNSAPDKSGLPSDRFSAERTGGSVSTLTIQRTQQEDSAVYLCASSLTFDTYTDTQYFGPGTRLTVL.

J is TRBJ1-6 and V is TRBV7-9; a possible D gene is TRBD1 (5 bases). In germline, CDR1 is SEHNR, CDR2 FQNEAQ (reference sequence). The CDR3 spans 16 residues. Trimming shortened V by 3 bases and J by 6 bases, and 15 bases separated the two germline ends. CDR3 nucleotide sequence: TGTGCCAGCAGCTTTTCCAGGGAGGTGGGTAATTCACCCCTCCACTTT. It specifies CASSFSREVGNSPLHF.

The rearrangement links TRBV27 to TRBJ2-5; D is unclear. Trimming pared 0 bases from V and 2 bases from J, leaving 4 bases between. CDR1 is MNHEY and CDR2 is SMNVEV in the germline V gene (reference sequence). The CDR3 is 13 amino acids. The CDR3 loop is CASSLSGQETQYF. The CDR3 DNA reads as TGTGCCAGCAGTTTATCAGGGCAAGAGACCCAGTACTTC.

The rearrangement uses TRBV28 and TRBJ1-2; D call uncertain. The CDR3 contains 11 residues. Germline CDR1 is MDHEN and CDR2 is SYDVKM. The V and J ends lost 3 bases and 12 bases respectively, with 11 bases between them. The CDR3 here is CASSLVGKNTF. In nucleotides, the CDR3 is TGTGCCAGCAGTTTGGTAGGGAAAAACACCTTC.

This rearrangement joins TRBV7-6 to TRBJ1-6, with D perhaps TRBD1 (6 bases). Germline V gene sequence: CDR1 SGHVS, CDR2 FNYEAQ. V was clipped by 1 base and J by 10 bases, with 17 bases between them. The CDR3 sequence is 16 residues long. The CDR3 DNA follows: TGTGCCAGCAGCTTAGGCGTCGCGGCAGGGGAATCACCCCTCCACTTT. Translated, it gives CASSLGVAAGESPLHF.

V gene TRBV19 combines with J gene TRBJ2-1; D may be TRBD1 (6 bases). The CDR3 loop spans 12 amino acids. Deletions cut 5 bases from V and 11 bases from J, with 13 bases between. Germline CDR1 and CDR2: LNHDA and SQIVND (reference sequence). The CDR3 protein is CASSLGQGKQFF. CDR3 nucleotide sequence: TGTGCCAGTAGTCTCGGGCAGGGGAAGCAGTTCTTC.

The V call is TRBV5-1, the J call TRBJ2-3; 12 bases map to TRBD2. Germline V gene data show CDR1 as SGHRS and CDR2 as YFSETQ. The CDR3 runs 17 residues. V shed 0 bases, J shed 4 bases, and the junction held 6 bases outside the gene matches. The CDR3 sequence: CASSLALTSGGPDTQYF. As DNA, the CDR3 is TGCGCCAGCAGCTTGGCCCTGACTAGCGGGGGCCCAGATACGCAGTATTTT.

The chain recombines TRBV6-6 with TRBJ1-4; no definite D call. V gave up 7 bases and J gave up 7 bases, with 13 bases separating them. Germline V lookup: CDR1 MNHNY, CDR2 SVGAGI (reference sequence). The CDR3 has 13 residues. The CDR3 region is CASTRLESEKLFF. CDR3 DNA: TGTGCCAGCACCAGGTTGGAGAGTGAAAAACTGTTTTTT.

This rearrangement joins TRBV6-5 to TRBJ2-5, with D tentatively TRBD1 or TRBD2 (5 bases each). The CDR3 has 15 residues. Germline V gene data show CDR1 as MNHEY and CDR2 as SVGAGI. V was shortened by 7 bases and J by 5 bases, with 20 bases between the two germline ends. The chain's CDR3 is CASTHGDRGFETQYF. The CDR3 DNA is TGTGCCAGCACCCACGGGGATAGGGGCTTTGAGACCCAGTACTTC.

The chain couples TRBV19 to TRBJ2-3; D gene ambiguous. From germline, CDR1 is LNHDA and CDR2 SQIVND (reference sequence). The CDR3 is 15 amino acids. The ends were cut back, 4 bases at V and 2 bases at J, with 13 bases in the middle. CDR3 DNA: TGTGCCAGTAGTAATCTAGGATCCTTCACAGATACGCAGTATTTT. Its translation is CASSNLGSFTDTQYF.

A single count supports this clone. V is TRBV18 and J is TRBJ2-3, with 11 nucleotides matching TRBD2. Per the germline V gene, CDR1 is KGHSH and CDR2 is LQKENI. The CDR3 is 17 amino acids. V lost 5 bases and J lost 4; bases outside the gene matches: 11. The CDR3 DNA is TGTGCCAGCTCAGCTACTCTAGCGGGGGGCACCTCAGATACGCAGTATTTT. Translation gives CASSATLAGGTSDTQYF.

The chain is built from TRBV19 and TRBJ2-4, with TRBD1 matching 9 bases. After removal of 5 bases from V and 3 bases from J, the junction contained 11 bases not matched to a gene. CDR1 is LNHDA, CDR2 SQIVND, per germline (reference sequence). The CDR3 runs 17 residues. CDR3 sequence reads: CASSRGQGSDVKNIQYF. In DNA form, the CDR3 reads TGTGCCAGTAGTCGGGGACAGGGAAGTGATGTCAAAAACATTCAGTACTTC.

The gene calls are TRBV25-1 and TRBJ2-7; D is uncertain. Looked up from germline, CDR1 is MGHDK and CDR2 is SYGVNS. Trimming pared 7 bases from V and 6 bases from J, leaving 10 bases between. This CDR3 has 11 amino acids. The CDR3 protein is CASIHVGEQYF. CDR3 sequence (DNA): TGTGCCAGCATCCACGTTGGCGAGCAGTACTTC.

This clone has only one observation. The CDR3 coding sequence is TGTGCCACTATGAAACAGGCGGTCAACACTGAAGCTTTCTTT. It codes for CATMKQAVNTEAFF. This rearrangement joins TRBV7-8 to TRBJ1-1; TRBD1 is a possible D gene (5 bases). This CDR3 is 14 amino acids long. CDR1 and CDR2 from the germline V gene are SGHVS and FQNEAQ. With 10 bases removed from V and 2 bases from J, the gap between germline ends came to 17 bases.

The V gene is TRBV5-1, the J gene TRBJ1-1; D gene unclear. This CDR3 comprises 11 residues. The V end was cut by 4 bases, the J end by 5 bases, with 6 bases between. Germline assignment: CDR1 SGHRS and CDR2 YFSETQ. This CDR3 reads CASSGGTEAFF. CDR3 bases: TGCGCCAGCAGCGGCGGGACTGAAGCTTTCTTT.

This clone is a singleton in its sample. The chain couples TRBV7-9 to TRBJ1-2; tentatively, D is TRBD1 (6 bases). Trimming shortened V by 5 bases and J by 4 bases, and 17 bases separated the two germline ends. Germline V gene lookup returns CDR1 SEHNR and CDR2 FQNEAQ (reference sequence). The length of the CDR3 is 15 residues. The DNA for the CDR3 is TGTGCCAGCAGCCCGGCCGGGGGGCCGCTCTATGGCTACACCTTC. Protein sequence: CASSPAGGPLYGYTF.